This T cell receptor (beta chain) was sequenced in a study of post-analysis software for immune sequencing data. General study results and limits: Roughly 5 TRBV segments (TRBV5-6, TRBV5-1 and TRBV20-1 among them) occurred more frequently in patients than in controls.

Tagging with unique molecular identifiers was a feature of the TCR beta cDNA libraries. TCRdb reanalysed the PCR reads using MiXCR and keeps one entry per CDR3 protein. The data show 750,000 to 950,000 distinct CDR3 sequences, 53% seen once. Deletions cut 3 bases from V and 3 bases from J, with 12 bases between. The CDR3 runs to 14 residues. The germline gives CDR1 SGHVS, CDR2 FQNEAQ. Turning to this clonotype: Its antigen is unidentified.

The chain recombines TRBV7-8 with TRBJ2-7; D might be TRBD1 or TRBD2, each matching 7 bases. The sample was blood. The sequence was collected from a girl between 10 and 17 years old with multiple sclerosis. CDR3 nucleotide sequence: TGTGCCAGCAGCTTGGGACAGCGGGACTACGAGCAGTACTTC. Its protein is CASSLGQRDYEQYF. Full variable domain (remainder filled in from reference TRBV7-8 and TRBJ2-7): GAGVSQSPRYKVAKRGQDVALRCDPISGHVSLFWYQQALGQGPEFLTYFQNEAQLDKSGLPSDRFFAERPEGSVSTLKIQRTQQEDSAVYLCASSLGQRDYEQYFGPGTRLTVT.